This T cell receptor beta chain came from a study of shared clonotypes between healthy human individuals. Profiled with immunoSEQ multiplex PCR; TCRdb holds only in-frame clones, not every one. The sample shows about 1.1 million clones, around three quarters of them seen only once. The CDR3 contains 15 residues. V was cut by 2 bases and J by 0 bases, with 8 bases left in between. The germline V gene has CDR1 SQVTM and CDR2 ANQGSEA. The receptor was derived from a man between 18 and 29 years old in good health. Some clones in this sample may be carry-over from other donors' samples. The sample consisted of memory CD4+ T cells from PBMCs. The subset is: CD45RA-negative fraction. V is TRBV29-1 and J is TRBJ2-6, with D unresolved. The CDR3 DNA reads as TGCAGCGTTGAATTGTTGGGCTCTGGGGCCAACGTCCTGACTTTC. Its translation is CSVELLGSGANVLTF.